This section outlines one TCR beta chain sequence together with its context. As yet, its antigen is unknown. The protocol was immunoSEQ multiplex PCR, while the TCRdb copy is restricted to in-frame clones and leaves out a portion. The repertoire holds around 100,000 clones, with just over 90% as singletons. V was clipped by 4 bases and J by 4 bases, with 19 bases between them. The CDR3 runs to 16 residues. Germline lookup yields CDR1 SEHNR and CDR2 FQNEAQ (reference sequence). Time point given: cycle 4 day 1 (C4D1), after 5 to 7 weeks of nivolumab. The patients all showed relapse after autologous stem cell transplantation, while their brentuximab vedotin exposure varied. These data originate in a study of PD-1 blockade in classical Hodgkin lymphoma. Overall study results and limits: Exclusion was applied to patients who started nivolumab under 1 year after ASCT. With CD4+ cells, TCR diversity rose significantly by C4D1, but not with CD8+ cells. Complete responders' baseline diversity resembled that of newly diagnosed patients.

Sequencing used peripheral blood mononuclear cells (PBMCs), obtained before the fourth cycle of nivolumab. The chain joins TRBV7-9 to TRBJ1-1, with D perhaps TRBD1 (6 bases). The clonotype comes from a human donor with classical Hodgkin lymphoma. CDR3 region: CASSSGASLASTEAFF. Here the CDR3 DNA reads TGTGCCAGCAGCTCGGGGGCCAGTTTAGCTAGCACTGAAGCTTTCTTT.